This T cell receptor beta chain was identified during a study of T cells expressing NK-cell markers. Using the 5' RACE reads, TCRdb records one entry per CDR3 protein without DNA. Seen in this sample are about 460,000 distinct CDR3 sequences; the ten most common clones hold over 1.3%. CDR3 size: 15 residues. From germline, CDR1 is SGHAT and CDR2 FQNNGV. This sequence was found in a woman between 45 and 65 years old in good health. V gene TRBV11-2 combines with J gene TRBJ2-5. The specimen sequenced was blood T cells: a sorted CD56 or NKG2C T cell subset, CD4+ or CD8+ T cells, or bulk PBMC T cells (not recorded which). This chain's CDR3 is CASSFGVLAQETQYF. Filled out from reference TRBV11-2 and TRBJ2-5, the complete variable domain reads EAGVAQSPRYKIIEKRQSVAFWCNPISGHATLYWYQQILGQGPKLLIQFQNNGVVDDSQLPKDRFSAERLKGVDSTLKIQPAKLEDSAVYLCASSFGVLAQETQYFGPGTRLLVL.